These 29 T cell receptor beta chains came from one sample sequenced in a study of T-cell reconstitution after alpha-beta-depleted transplantation in children. A library of TCRbeta sequences, prepared with unique molecular identifiers, was generated. MiXCR, applied by TCRdb to the PCR reads, yields one record per CDR3 protein. This repertoire shows 150,000 to 200,000 distinct CDR3 sequences, approximately 6% found once; its top ten account for under 5%. The sample in question was PBMCs, obtained before TCRalphabeta/CD19-depleted stem cell transplant. All receptors derive from a girl less than two years old with combined immunodeficiency, due to receive a stem cell transplant.

This clonotype was recorded many times. The chain links TRBV5-1 to TRBJ2-3; D is uncertain. The CDR3 covers 17 residues. The V and J ends lost 0 bases and 1 base respectively, with 15 bases between them. Per the germline V gene, CDR1 is SGHRS and CDR2 is YFSETQ. CDR3: CASSLVFVESGTDTQYF. The CDR3 DNA is TGCGCCAGCAGCTTGGTTTTCGTGGAGTCGGGCACAGATACGCAGTATTTT. The full variable domain, in which reference TRBV5-1 and TRBJ2-3 provide the parts outside the CDR3, is KAGVTQTPRYLIKTRGQQVTLSCSPISGHRSVSWYQQTPGQGLQFLFEYFSETQRNKGNFPGRFSGRQFSNSRSEMNVSTLELGDSALYLCASSLVFVESGTDTQYFGPGTRLTVL.

The chain employs TRBV10-1 and TRBJ2-3, with TRBD2 matching 12 bases. CDR1 and CDR2 from the germline V gene are WNHNN and SYGVQD (reference sequence). The CDR3 runs to 17 residues. With 10 bases clipped from V and 2 bases from J, the junction kept 13 bases outside the gene matches. CDR3 residues: CANLGLAGLALTDTQYF. CDR3 nucleotide sequence: TGCGCCAACTTAGGACTAGCGGGATTGGCCCTCACAGATACGCAGTATTTT.

This clonotype has at least ten counts. The rearrangement joins TRBV20-1 to TRBJ2-1; 7 positions agree with TRBD2. Germline loops: CDR1 DFQATT, CDR2 SNEGSKA (reference sequence). This CDR3 region has 17 residues. Losses at the gene ends were 0 bases for V and 0 bases for J; bases not matched to a gene: 8. CDR3 nucleotides: TGCAGTGCTAGAGATTGGGAGGGTGCCCGCTCCTACAATGAGCAGTTCTTC. Its translation is CSARDWEGARSYNEQFF.

The V and J genes are TRBV14 and TRBJ2-2, with TRBD2 as a possible D gene (6 bases). The germline V and J ends were trimmed by 0 bases and 5 bases, with 10 bases remaining between them. Germline V gene lookup returns CDR1 SGHDN and CDR2 FVKESK. The CDR3 contains 15 residues. In DNA form, the CDR3 reads TGTGCCAGCAGCCAAGACGTGGGGGGTACCGGGGAGCTGTTTTTT. This codes for CASSQDVGGTGELFF.

Many counts were recorded for this clonotype. The chain links TRBV7-3 to TRBJ2-3; 9 bases are a match to TRBD2. V was clipped by 2 bases and J by 2 bases; unmatched bases: 2. This CDR3 spans 15 amino acids. CDR1 is SGHTA and CDR2 is FQGTGA in the germline V gene. The CDR3 loop reads CASSLLAGITDTQYF. The CDR3, as DNA: TGTGCCAGCAGCTTACTAGCGGGGATCACAGATACGCAGTATTTT.

This clonotype was detected ten times or more. The V gene is TRBV6-2 or TRBV6-3, the J gene TRBJ2-7, with D uncertain. The CDR3 loop spans 12 amino acids. Trimming took off 6 bases at V and 2 bases at J, with 8 bases between the two ends. Germline V lookup: CDR1 MNHEY, CDR2 SVGEGT. CDR3 in amino acids: CASSTIPYEQYF. The CDR3 DNA reads TGTGCCAGCAGCACCATTCCCTACGAGCAGTACTTC.

The rearrangement joins TRBV19 to TRBJ1-2; D unclear. Trimming stripped 7 bases from V and 4 bases from J, with 19 bases between. Germline V gene lookup returns CDR1 LNHDA and CDR2 SQIVND (reference sequence). The CDR3 is 15 amino acids. Written as DNA, the CDR3 is TGTGCCAGTAAACCTGTACATGGGCCTACCTATGGCTACACCTTC. Translating gives CASKPVHGPTYGYTF.

This clonotype was seen more than once but under ten times. This chain joins TRBV6-5 and TRBJ1-2; D possibly corresponds to TRBD1 (5 bases). CDR1 MNHEY and CDR2 SVGAGI come from the germline V gene. V lost 0 bases, J lost 6 bases, and 11 bases lay in between. This CDR3 has 14 residues. This CDR3 is CASSYSGVGDGYTF. CDR3 nucleotide sequence: TGTGCCAGCAGTTACTCGGGGGTTGGGGATGGCTACACCTTC.

This clonotype occurred many times. This sequence joins TRBV12-3 or TRBV12-4 and TRBJ2-3, with D tentatively TRBD2 (5 bases). V lost 0 bases, J lost 9 bases, and 10 bases lay in between. The CDR3 length is 13 residues. The CDR3 nucleotides are TGTGCCAGCAGTTTAGCGGAGGTTGGGACGCAGTATTTT. Amino acids: CASSLAEVGTQYF.

This clonotype was detected only a few times. The genes are TRBV2 and TRBJ2-2; D might be TRBD2 (5 bases). Germline lookup yields CDR1 SNHLY and CDR2 FYNNEI. CDR3 size: 16 residues. The V gene lost 6 bases and the J gene lost 5 bases, with 19 bases spanning the gap. The chain's CDR3 is CASRRDRGLPTGELFF. The CDR3 nucleotides read TGTGCCAGCAGACGGGATCGAGGACTCCCGACCGGGGAGCTGTTTTTT. Together with reference TRBV2 and TRBJ2-2, the CDR3 gives the full variable domain: EPEVTQTPSHQVTQMGQEVILRCVPISNHLYFYWYRQILGQKVEFLVSFYNNEISEKSEIFDDQFSVERPDGSNFTLKIRSTKLEDSAMYFCASRRDRGLPTGELFFGEGSRLTVL.

In this sample, this clonotype turned up many times. The chain employs TRBV20-1 and TRBJ2-7; tentatively, D is TRBD2 (5 bases). The V end was cut by 3 bases, the J end by 0 bases, with 9 bases between. CDR1 DFQATT and CDR2 SNEGSKA come from the germline V gene (reference sequence). This CDR3 contains 13 residues. CDR3 protein: CSARRVRSYEQYF. In DNA, the CDR3 is TGCAGTGCTAGGAGGGTCCGCTCCTACGAGCAGTACTTC.

Ten or more counts support this clonotype. The genes are TRBV4-2 and TRBJ2-3, with 7 bases aligning to TRBD2. The CDR3 length is 18 residues. The J segment lost 1 base and the V segment lost 0 bases, leaving 10 bases of the junction unmatched. Germline V gene sequence: CDR1 LGHNA, CDR2 YNFKEQ. DNA of the CDR3: TGTGCCAGCAGCCAAGAAGGAAGACGGGAGGTGGGCACAGATACGCAGTATTTT. Amino acids: CASSQEGRREVGTDTQYF.

This clonotype was counted only a few times. The chain recombines TRBV7-2 with TRBJ1-2; possible D gene TRBD1, 6 bases. V gave up 1 base and J gave up 8 bases, with 14 bases separating them. This CDR3 spans 14 amino acids. The germline gives CDR1 SGHTA, CDR2 FQGNSA. CDR3 loop: CASSLGVRGGGYTF. CDR3 in DNA: TGTGCCAGCAGCTTAGGGGTCCGGGGGGGCGGCTACACCTTC.

This clonotype was seen repeatedly, ten times or more. V usage is TRBV5-1 and J usage is TRBJ2-1; 10 positions agree with TRBD1. J was trimmed by 5 bases and V by 5 bases; bases with no gene match: 7. Germline V CDR1 and CDR2: SGHRS, YFSETQ. The CDR3 is 15 amino acids. The chain's CDR3 is CASSETGGRDNEQFF. CDR3 nucleotide sequence: TGCGCCAGCAGTGAGACAGGGGGCCGTGACAATGAGCAGTTCTTC.

This clonotype was picked up many times. The chain employs TRBV10-3 and TRBJ1-2; D is possibly TRBD1 (5 bases). The CDR3 extends over 12 amino acids. Germline V gene lookup returns CDR1 ENHRY and CDR2 SYGVKD. Trimming took off 9 bases at V and 8 bases at J, with 16 bases between the two ends. The CDR3 DNA is TGTGCCATTCGGCCCGGGACCAAGGGCTACACCTTC. Translated: CAIRPGTKGYTF.

This clonotype has ten or more counts. The chain joins TRBV6-2 or TRBV6-3 to TRBJ2-1; TRBD1 matches 8 bases. The germline gives CDR1 MNHEY, CDR2 SVGEGT. J gave up 0 bases and V 2 bases, and 12 bases lay outside the gene matches. The CDR3 length is 19 residues. The DNA for the CDR3 is TGTGCCAGCAGTTACGAGTCAGGGGGCCTTATCAGCTCCTACAATGAGCAGTTCTTC. Translation gives CASSYESGGLISSYNEQFF.

At least ten counts were recorded for this clonotype. The chain couples TRBV7-2 to TRBJ2-7; maybe TRBD2 (6 bases). Trimming cost V 6 bases and J 3 bases, with 18 bases left between them. Per germline, CDR1 SGHTA and CDR2 FQGNSA. The CDR3 sequence is 15 residues long. CDR3 coding DNA: TGTGCCAGCAGATTCGATCCGGGACTGCACTACGAGCAGTACTTC. It specifies CASRFDPGLHYEQYF.

This clonotype has only a few counts. The chain carries TRBV9 and TRBJ2-3; D gene uncertain. This CDR3 has 13 amino acids. The germline V gene has CDR1 SGDLS and CDR2 YYNGEE. Trimming cost V 0 bases and J 6 bases, with 8 bases left between them. This CDR3 is CASSVEGWDTQYF. The CDR3, as DNA: TGTGCCAGCAGCGTAGAAGGATGGGATACGCAGTATTTT.

This clonotype was seen many times. The CDR3 coding sequence is TGTGCCAGCAGCTCCATACTAAGCACAGATACGCAGTATTTT. Protein product: CASSSILSTDTQYF. The chain is built from TRBV27 and TRBJ2-3; no definite D call. The CDR3 is made up of 14 amino acids. V lost 6 bases, J lost 0 bases, and 10 bases lay in between. Germline lookup yields CDR1 MNHEY and CDR2 SMNVEV (reference sequence).

The table lists this clonotype with many counts. The rearrangement joins TRBV27 to TRBJ2-7, with D maybe TRBD1 (6 bases). The CDR3 has 15 residues. V lost 1 base, J lost 1 base, and 11 bases lay in between. Germline CDR1 is MNHEY and CDR2 is SMNVEV (reference sequence). The CDR3 DNA follows: TGTGCCAGCAGTTTATTTTGGGGGCCATCCTACGAGCAGTACTTC. Encoded protein: CASSLFWGPSYEQYF.

This clonotype has at least ten counts. The chain is built from TRBV12-3 or TRBV12-4 and TRBJ1-1; D remains unclear. V lost 3 bases, J lost 4 bases, and 6 bases lay in between. This CDR3 is 12 amino acids long. The CDR3 nucleotides read TGTGCCAGCAGTTTCGCGTCCACTGAAGCTTTCTTT. Translating gives CASSFASTEAFF.

This clonotype was counted many times. The gene calls are TRBV28 and TRBJ2-7, with D possibly being TRBD1 or TRBD2 (5 bases each). Trimming cost V 2 bases and J 3 bases, with 8 bases left between them. Looked up from germline, CDR1 is MDHEN and CDR2 is SYDVKM. The CDR3 totals 13 residues. CDR3 DNA sequence: TGTGCCAGCAGTTTAATGGGGGACTACGAGCAGTACTTC. Translating gives CASSLMGDYEQYF.

This clonotype has a count of ten or more. The rearrangement links TRBV20-1 to TRBJ2-3; 8 bases are a match to TRBD2. The CDR3 runs 17 residues. CDR1 is DFQATT, CDR2 SNEGSKA, per germline (reference sequence). Germline trimming cut 0 bases from V and 4 bases from J; bases unmatched to any gene: 12. The CDR3 protein is CSARDPLPGGPADTQYF. CDR3 DNA: TGCAGTGCTAGAGACCCCCTTCCGGGAGGGCCCGCAGATACGCAGTATTTT.

This clonotype was picked up many times. The chain uses TRBV4-1 and TRBJ2-2; TRBD2 is a possible D gene (5 bases). Deletions cut 0 bases from V and 6 bases from J, with 14 bases between. The germline V gene encodes CDR1 MGHRA and CDR2 YSYEKL. The CDR3 totals 16 residues. Written as DNA, the CDR3 is TGCGCCAGCAGCCAAGATTACTTAGCGAGTCCCGGGGAGCTGTTTTTT. It encodes CASSQDYLASPGELFF.

As concerns this clonotype: A much larger clonotype is one base distant, so this may be a read error. The chain joins TRBV6-1 to TRBJ1-4; possibly TRBD1 for D (6 bases). The CDR3 sequence is 15 residues long. Germline CDR1 reads MNHNS; CDR2 reads SASEGT. In DNA form, the CDR3 reads TGTGCCAGCAGTGAAGTGGGCAGGGGAAGTGAAGAACTGTTTTTT. Its protein is CASSEVGRGSEELFF.

This clonotype was seen ten or more times. The chain couples TRBV15 to TRBJ1-1, with 10 nucleotides matching TRBD1. The junction had 2 bases not matched to a gene; V was cut back by 0 bases and J by 7 bases. This CDR3 spans 14 amino acids. Germline V gene sequence: CDR1 LNHNV, CDR2 YYDKDF (reference sequence). The CDR3 sequence: CATSRERTGGEAFF. CDR3 nucleotides: TGTGCCACCAGCAGAGAAAGGACAGGGGGTGAAGCTTTCTTT.

This clonotype was seen at least ten times. This chain connects TRBV28 to TRBJ2-1; 11 bases are a match to TRBD2. V was pared by 3 bases and J by 7 bases, with 14 bases of the junction left unmatched. The CDR3 has 18 amino acids. Germline CDR1 is MDHEN and CDR2 is SYDVKM. The CDR3 DNA reads TGTGCCAGCAGTTTTCACCTGGGGGGTAGCGGGAGGGCAAATGAGCAGTTCTTC. The encoded protein is CASSFHLGGSGRANEQFF.

This clonotype was recorded many times. This sequence joins TRBV29-1 and TRBJ2-1, with D possibly matching TRBD2 (6 bases). Trimming left V 0 bases short and J 5 bases short, with 11 bases between. The germline V gene has CDR1 SQVTM and CDR2 ANQGSEA. The CDR3 consists of 14 residues. CDR3 DNA sequence: TGCAGCGTTGAAGATTTGGGGGGAGACAATGAGCAGTTCTTC. This codes for CSVEDLGGDNEQFF.

This clonotype showed up many times. The DNA for the CDR3 is TGTGCCAGCAATAAGATAGCGGGGGAGCAAGAGACCCAGTACTTC. Amino acid sequence: CASNKIAGEQETQYF. The J gene is TRBJ2-5, the V gene TRBV7-9; 9 bases line up with TRBD2. The trim removed 7 bases at V and 2 bases at J, leaving 8 bases unmatched. The germline CDR1 and CDR2 sequences are SEHNR and FQNEAQ (reference sequence). The CDR3 runs to 15 residues.